This T cell receptor (beta chain) was sequenced for a study of blood T cell repertoires in COVID-19. Germline V gene data show CDR1 as MNHEY and CDR2 as SVGAGI. The ends were cut back, 3 bases at V and 4 bases at J, with 18 bases in the middle. This CDR3 region has 16 residues. Study processing details: Estimated nucleated cell counts came from reference gene primer amplification. Method: immunoSEQ multiplex PCR; TCRdb's copy keeps in-frame clones and lacks some. V and J calls and clone size are those listed in that table; D and trimming were worked out from the DNA. The sample has 70,000 to 95,000 clones, around 80% seen once.

The sequence derives from a human donor in a cohort sampled during active COVID-19. This rearrangement joins TRBV6-5 to TRBJ1-2, with a tentative D call TRBD1 (5 bases). Source material: peripheral blood. The CDR3 DNA reads TGTGCCAGCAGTTATACCTCATCTAGGGGAAGCTATGGCTACACCTTC. Amino acid sequence: CASSYTSSRGSYGYTF.